The next 10 T cell receptor beta chains were all read from a single sample in a study of T cells in Graves' hyperthyroidism and ophthalmopathy. The source material, RNA transcripts, was used to amplify TCR beta CDR3 regions. The primer set for the first-round RT-PCR of the TCR CDR3 was HTBI. TCRdb re-derived calls from the multiplex PCR reads in MiXCR, one entry per CDR3 protein. Here the sample spans 600,000 to 700,000 distinct CDR3 sequences, over 40% being singletons. The sample was peripheral blood or thyroid tissue (not recorded which). The origin of the receptors is an adult man with Graves' disease, either hyperthyroidism or ophthalmopathy (not recorded which).

This clonotype was observed many times. The rearrangement uses TRBV7-8 and TRBJ1-2; TRBD1 matches 8 bases. The CDR3 totals 15 residues. CDR1 and CDR2 from the germline V gene are SGHVS and FQNEAQ. The trim removed 5 bases at V and 4 bases at J, leaving 9 bases unmatched. The CDR3 DNA is TGTGCCAGCAGCCTACGACAGGGGCCTTCCTATGGCTACACCTTC. Its translation is CASSLRQGPSYGYTF.

This clonotype was seen ten or more times. This chain joins TRBV12-3 or TRBV12-4 and TRBJ2-5; TRBD1 is a possible D gene (5 bases). This CDR3 has 13 residues. Trimming shortened V by 3 bases and J by 5 bases, and 10 bases separated the two germline ends. The CDR3 region is CASSFQGRETQYF. The CDR3 region has the DNA TGTGCCAGCAGTTTCCAGGGAAGGGAGACCCAGTACTTC.

The genes are TRBV12-3 or TRBV12-4 and TRBJ1-1; D possibly corresponds to TRBD1 (6 bases). Trimming took 5 bases from V and 1 from J, leaving 14 bases between them. The CDR3 is made up of 15 amino acids. The CDR3 here is CASSPSRGKNTEAFF. CDR3 nucleotide sequence: TGTGCCAGCAGTCCGTCCAGGGGAAAGAACACTGAAGCTTTCTTT.

This rearrangement joins TRBV10-3 to TRBJ2-7; D may be TRBD2 (5 bases). Germline V gene data show CDR1 as ENHRY and CDR2 as SYGVKD. V lost 3 bases and J lost 5, with 8 bases in between. The CDR3 is 12 residues long. The CDR3 coding sequence is TGTGCCATCAGTGAAGCGGCGGACGAGCAGTACTTC. This translates into CAISEAADEQYF.

This clonotype has a handful of counts. The genes are TRBV12-3 or TRBV12-4 and TRBJ1-1; 8 bases align to TRBD1. The CDR3 loop spans 13 amino acids. The J segment lost 6 bases and the V segment lost 5 bases, leaving 5 bases of the junction unmatched. In DNA form, the CDR3 reads TGTGCCAGCAGTGACAGGGGAGGGTCTGAAGCTTTCTTT. It is translated as CASSDRGGSEAFF.

The rearrangement links TRBV7-9 to TRBJ1-1, with D hard to call. This CDR3 is built from 14 residues. The V gene's germline CDR1 is SEHNR and CDR2 FQNEAQ (reference sequence). V was clipped by 1 base and J by 5 bases, with 11 bases between them. The CDR3: CASSLGRGATEAFF. CDR3 DNA sequence: TGTGCCAGCAGCTTAGGACGGGGAGCAACTGAAGCTTTCTTT.

The V and J genes are TRBV15 and TRBJ2-5; unclear D gene. Germline V gene data show CDR1 as LNHNV and CDR2 as YYDKDF (reference sequence). V was clipped by 3 bases and J by 7 bases, with 12 bases between them. The CDR3 length is 13 residues. The CDR3 DNA reads as TGTGCCACCAGCAGTGAAAGCTTAGGGACCCAGTACTTC. Its protein is CATSSESLGTQYF.

Concerning this clonotype itself: Since a much larger clone is just one base distant, this may be a read error. The rearrangement joins TRBV2 to TRBJ1-1, with no clear D. CDR3 size: 13 residues. Germline V gene lookup returns CDR1 SNHLY and CDR2 FYNNEI. The CDR3 DNA is TGTGCCAGCATAGGTATCATGAACACTGAAGCTTCCTTT. Translating gives CASIGIMNTEASF.

This chain links TRBV5-6 with TRBJ1-1, with 9 bases that match TRBD1. Germline V gene sequence: CDR1 SGHDT, CDR2 YYEEEE. The trim removed 4 bases at V and 5 bases at J, leaving 9 bases unmatched. The CDR3 has 15 amino acids. CDR3 residues: CASSGRTGAGTEAFF. The CDR3 DNA sequence: TGTGCCAGCAGCGGTAGGACAGGGGCGGGGACTGAAGCTTTCTTT.

In DNA form, the CDR3 reads TGTGCCAGCGGGGGTGCCGGACAGGCGCTTGGCTACACCTTC. This sequence encodes CASGGAGQALGYTF. The chain recombines TRBV9 with TRBJ1-2; 7 nucleotides align to TRBD1. Germline V lookup: CDR1 SGDLS, CDR2 YYNGEE. After removal of 7 bases from V and 7 bases from J, the junction contained 13 bases not matched to a gene. The CDR3 has 14 residues.